This T cell receptor beta chain was profiled in a study of T cell repertoires in cytomegalovirus infection. Study in general: HLA-B-restricted CMV epitopes that are well studied were used alongside recently identified HLA-C-restricted ones.

Study conclusions and caveats: Carriers of CMV plus the relevant HLA were identified by cumulative public TCR beta family frequency.

A single record per CDR3 protein comes from TCRdb applying MiXCR to the reads. The sample records roughly 340,000 distinct CDR3 sequences, roughly 28% being singletons. Only a few counts were recorded for this clonotype. Its antigen is currently unknown. V lost 5 bases and J lost 8, with 9 bases in between. Germline loops: CDR1 MNHGY, CDR2 SAAAGT. There are 11 residues in the CDR3. The sequence came from a human donor in good health (CMV status not recorded). Some clones in this sample may be carry-over from other donors' samples. V is TRBV6-8 and J is TRBJ1-2; D gene ambiguous. The input for sequencing was cultured PBMCs, taken from culture after CMV antigen stimulation. DNA of the CDR3: TGTGCCAGCAGTGCCCTAGGAGGCTACACCTTC. This codes for CASSALGGYTF.